This T cell receptor (beta chain) was identified during a study of cytomegalovirus exposure and HLA in healthy donors. At the level of the study: Genotyping showed around four fifths of some 400 donors falling in the Caucasian-associated ancestry cluster.

About this clone: Its specificity is not known.

Points from the study as a whole: Roughly uniform sequencing depth across donors was assumed, possibly incorrectly.

This CDR3 has 14 residues. Germline V lookup: CDR1 SNHLY, CDR2 FYNNEI. Deletions cut 7 bases from V and 1 base from J, with 11 bases between. 13 Jbeta primers and 60 Vbeta primers were used for the PCR. The table came from immunoSEQ multiplex PCR; TCRdb's copy has only in-frame clones and leaves some out. The sample lists 95,000 to 110,000 clones; 82% were seen once. The chain couples TRBV2 to TRBJ2-4, with a possible D match to TRBD1 (5 bases). Sequencing was performed on PBMCs. The sequence came from a man between 25 and 39 years old in good health and CMV-seropositive. CDR3 protein: CASTSGFAKNIQYF. The CDR3 bases are TGTGCCAGCACCTCAGGGTTCGCCAAAAACATTCAGTACTTC.